Below, 21 T cell receptor beta chains from the same sample are listed, as sequenced in a study of identical twins. TCRdb used MiXCR to reprocess the 5' RACE reads, holding one entry per CDR3 protein. Among around 960,000 distinct CDR3 sequences listed, 10% to 15% were seen once. These same data were also listed under a study on yellow fever vaccine responses in identical twins.

The sample taken for sequencing was PBMCs. These receptors all stem from a young woman in good health.

The V call is TRBV27, the J call TRBJ2-5; D might be TRBD1 or TRBD2, each matching 5 bases. The CDR3 contains 16 residues. V was pared by 6 bases and J by 5 bases, with 22 bases between. Germline CDR1 is MNHEY and CDR2 is SMNVEV (reference sequence). The CDR3 region is CASSPLWDARRETQYF. CDR3 DNA: TGTGCCAGCAGCCCCTTGTGGGACGCAAGGCGGGAGACCCAGTACTTC.

This clonotype was picked up many times. The chain couples TRBV12-3 or TRBV12-4 to TRBJ1-5, with 8 bases matching TRBD1. The junction had 6 bases not matched to a gene; V was cut back by 6 bases and J by 2 bases. The CDR3 totals 15 residues. CDR3 coding DNA: TGTGCCAGCAGCCTGACAGGGGCAGGCAATCAGCCCCAGCATTTT. Encoded protein: CASSLTGAGNQPQHF.

This clonotype occurred a few times. The V and J genes are TRBV11-2 and TRBJ2-5, with 8 bases fitting TRBD2. Looked up from germline, CDR1 is SGHAT and CDR2 is FQNNGV. The CDR3 has 16 amino acids. V trimming: 4 bases; J trimming: 6 bases; junction bases outside the gene matches: 13. Here the CDR3 reads CASSSDVGRGVQTQYF. Written as DNA, the CDR3 is TGTGCCAGCAGCTCAGACGTCGGGCGGGGGGTGCAGACCCAGTACTTC.

This chain links TRBV24-1 with TRBJ1-1; D is undetermined. Germline V gene sequence: CDR1 KGHDR, CDR2 SFDVKD. The V gene lost 1 base and the J gene lost 9 bases, with 8 bases spanning the gap. CDR3 length: 12 residues. In DNA form, the CDR3 reads TGTGCCACCAGTGATTTTGCGGGTAAAGCTTTCTTT. Translated: CATSDFAGKAFF.

Many counts were recorded for this clonotype. V usage is TRBV7-2 and J usage is TRBJ2-6; D unclear. The CDR3 runs 15 residues. V lost 1 base to trimming and J lost 0 bases, with 4 bases between them. Germline CDR1 SGHTA, CDR2 FQGNSA. This chain's CDR3 is CASSLVHSGANVLTF. The CDR3 DNA is TGTGCCAGCAGCTTAGTCCACTCTGGGGCCAACGTCCTGACTTTC.

Ten or more counts support this clonotype. The chain joins TRBV20-1 to TRBJ1-5; D gene uncertain. The CDR3 is 14 amino acids. V was shortened by 0 bases and J by 7 bases, with 13 bases between the two germline ends. The germline V gene has CDR1 DFQATT and CDR2 SNEGSKA (reference sequence). DNA for the CDR3: TGCAGTGCTAGAGATCCCGGGGTAAGCCAGCCCCAGCATTTT. This translates into CSARDPGVSQPQHF.

This clonotype has just a few counts. This rearrangement joins TRBV28 to TRBJ2-5, with TRBD1 matching over 7 bases. This CDR3 region has 15 residues. The V gene end was trimmed by 10 bases and the J gene end by 0 bases; junction bases not matched to a gene: 11. Per the germline V gene, CDR1 is MDHEN and CDR2 is SYDVKM. The CDR3 sequence is CATRLTTGHQETQYF. The CDR3 DNA is TGTGCCACCCGTCTCACGACAGGGCACCAAGAGACCCAGTACTTC.

This clonotype occurred a few times. The gene calls are TRBV12-3 or TRBV12-4 and TRBJ2-1; the D gene could be TRBD1 or TRBD2 (5 bases each). There are 13 residues in the CDR3. V was clipped by 1 base and J by 8 bases, with 9 bases between them. This chain's CDR3 is CASSLGGSYEQFF. The CDR3, as DNA: TGTGCCAGCAGTTTAGGGGGGAGCTATGAGCAGTTCTTC.

This clonotype was seen many times. The chain uses TRBV4-2 and TRBJ2-3; 10 bases match TRBD2. CDR3 length: 16 residues. Trimming removed 0 bases from V and 6 bases from J; junction bases left unmatched: 6. Germline V gene data show CDR1 as LGHNA and CDR2 as YNFKEQ. This CDR3 is CASSQDSGRAGDTQYF. DNA for the CDR3: TGTGCCAGCAGCCAAGACAGCGGGAGGGCCGGGGATACGCAGTATTTT.

The chain combines TRBV3-1 with TRBJ1-1; possibly TRBD1 for D (6 bases). This CDR3 is built from 14 residues. Trimming cost V 0 bases and J 6 bases, with 11 bases left between them. Looked up from germline, CDR1 is LGHDT and CDR2 is YNNKEL (reference sequence). The CDR3 nucleotides read TGTGCCAGCAGCCAAGATTTAGGACAGCCTGAAGCTTTCTTT. Its protein is CASSQDLGQPEAFF.

This clonotype showed up just a few times. The J gene is TRBJ2-2, the V gene TRBV6-4, with D possibly being TRBD1 or TRBD2 (5 bases each). Germline V CDR1 and CDR2: MRHNA, SNTAGT. Trimming shortened V by 6 bases and J by 0 bases, and 32 bases separated the two germline ends. This CDR3 is 22 amino acids long. CDR3 amino acids: CASRIQVLLAGRPPANTGELFF. DNA for the CDR3: TGTGCCAGCAGAATACAGGTACTTCTAGCTGGAAGACCGCCTGCGAACACCGGGGAGCTGTTTTTT.

In its sample, this clonotype was seen a few times. V is TRBV14 and J is TRBJ1-1; 10 bases map to TRBD1. The length of the CDR3 is 15 residues. Germline CDR1 is SGHDN and CDR2 is FVKESK. V shed 8 bases, J shed 3 bases, and the junction held 9 bases outside the gene matches. The CDR3 region is CASVSGTGVDTEAFF. The CDR3 DNA follows: TGTGCCAGCGTGTCCGGGACAGGGGTTGACACTGAAGCTTTCTTT.

The gene calls are TRBV10-3 and TRBJ2-1; TRBD2 matches 7 bases. The CDR3 is made up of 13 amino acids. Germline CDR1 reads ENHRY; CDR2 reads SYGVKD. The trim removed 8 bases at V and 5 bases at J, leaving 6 bases unmatched. The CDR3 loop is CAIRRENHNEQFF. The CDR3, as DNA: TGTGCCATCCGGCGGGAGAATCACAATGAGCAGTTCTTC.

The chain uses TRBV7-9 and TRBJ2-5; D is undetermined. The CDR3 is 17 residues long. Deletions cut 1 base from V and 1 base from J, with 16 bases between. The V gene's germline CDR1 is SEHNR and CDR2 FQNEAQ (reference sequence). Here the CDR3 reads CASSLVVITESQETQYF. CDR3 sequence (DNA): TGTGCCAGCAGCTTAGTCGTGATCACAGAAAGCCAAGAGACCCAGTACTTC.

This clonotype was seen a few times. V is TRBV5-1 and J is TRBJ2-1; unclear D gene. The germline CDR1 and CDR2 sequences are SGHRS and YFSETQ. The CDR3 loop spans 14 amino acids. V was clipped by 5 bases and J by 4 bases, with 13 bases between them. The CDR3 DNA is TGCGCCAGCAGGACGACTCTTTCATACAATGAGCAGTTCTTC. Translating it yields CASRTTLSYNEQFF.

The V call is TRBV20-1, the J call TRBJ2-7, with 7 bases that match TRBD2. The V gene's germline CDR1 is DFQATT and CDR2 SNEGSKA (reference sequence). V shed 2 bases, J shed 0 bases, and the junction held 10 bases outside the gene matches. The CDR3 has 16 residues. CDR3 in amino acids: CSARLLAGVSSYEQYF. CDR3 sequence (DNA): TGCAGTGCTAGACTACTCGCGGGAGTGAGCTCCTACGAGCAGTACTTC.

This clonotype came up a few times. V is TRBV2 and J is TRBJ2-3, with 11 bases aligning to TRBD2. The J segment lost 4 bases and the V segment lost 7 bases, leaving 1 base of the junction unmatched. In germline, CDR1 is SNHLY, CDR2 FYNNEI. The CDR3 totals 13 residues. The CDR3 DNA reads as TGTGCCAGCAATAGCGGGAGGGCAGATACGCAGTATTTT. Protein product: CASNSGRADTQYF.

The chain carries TRBV4-2 and TRBJ1-1, with D maybe TRBD1 (6 bases). The CDR3 loop spans 17 amino acids. Germline V CDR1 and CDR2: LGHNA, YNFKEQ. Trimming removed 0 bases from V and 0 bases from J, with 14 bases in between. The CDR3, as DNA: TGTGCCAGCAGCCAAGAGAGGGGGGGTGCGGTGAACACTGAAGCTTTCTTT. Translating gives CASSQERGGAVNTEAFF.

In its sample, this clonotype was seen a few times. This chain connects TRBV12-3 or TRBV12-4 to TRBJ2-2, with no clear D. V dropped 2 bases and J dropped 3 bases, with 13 bases sitting between them. The CDR3 extends over 16 amino acids. The CDR3 region is CASSLRSSFYTGELFF. The CDR3, as DNA: TGTGCCAGCAGTTTAAGGTCTAGTTTCTACACCGGGGAGCTGTTTTTT.

This clonotype was seen more than once but under ten times. The CDR3 protein is CASSYGSLAPAGSNEQFF. DNA for the CDR3: TGTGCCAGCAGTTACGGGTCGCTAGCCCCGGCTGGGAGCAATGAGCAGTTCTTC. The rearrangement uses TRBV6-5 and TRBJ2-1; weak D call: TRBD2 (5 bases). The germline CDR1 and CDR2 sequences are MNHEY and SVGAGI. Trimming left V 2 bases short and J 6 bases short, with 23 bases between. This CDR3 is built from 18 residues.

This clonotype was seen a handful of times. The chain couples TRBV2 to TRBJ2-5, with unresolved D. V lost 1 base to trimming and J lost 2 bases, with 17 bases between them. The length of the CDR3 is 17 residues. Germline CDR1 reads SNHLY; CDR2 reads FYNNEI. DNA for the CDR3: TGTGCCAGCAGTGAAGTGAGAGGTAGACACCGACAAGAGACCCAGTACTTC. This gives the protein CASSEVRGRHRQETQYF. Based on the CDR3 plus reference TRBV2 and TRBJ2-5, the full variable domain is EPEVTQTPSHQVTQMGQEVILRCVPISNHLYFYWYRQILGQKVEFLVSFYNNEISEKSEIFDDQFSVERPDGSNFTLKIRSTKLEDSAMYFCASSEVRGRHRQETQYFGPGTRLLVL.